Following are 5 T cell receptor beta chains from one sample sequenced in a study of T cell clones after liver transplantation (dated by TCRdb to between 2019 and 2020). Library preparation used the immunoSEQ multiplex PCR assay. The immuneACCESS repertoire file appears here via TCRdb, limited to in-frame rearrangements. These files lack a portion of the clones; in checked studies, under half of the deficit traces to unresolved V genes, and the cause of the others is not known. Across this sample there are tens of thousands of clones, with roughly 80% seen only once. Clones ranked in the top ten supply under 0.6% of the sample. The sample here was CD4+ T cells from blood, taken approximately 3.5 years after liver transplant. The origin of the receptors is a human patient who received a liver transplant. Post transplant, some T cells may arise from the graft donor.

This chain joins TRBV30 and TRBJ2-3; D tentatively fits TRBD1 or TRBD2 (7 bases each). Per the germline V gene, CDR1 is GTSNPN and CDR2 is SVGIG (reference sequence). The CDR3 consists of 14 residues. The germline V and J ends were trimmed by 3 bases and 2 bases, with 12 bases remaining between them. CDR3 in amino acids: CAWRGGGLTDTQYF. The CDR3 region has the DNA TGTGCCTGGAGGGGAGGGGGCCTCACAGATACGCAGTATTTT. Full variable domain (outside the CDR3, taken from reference TRBV30 and TRBJ2-3): SQTIHQWPATLVQPVGSPLSLECTVEGTSNPNLYWYRQAAGRGLQLLFYSVGIGQISSEVPQNLSASRPQDRQFILSSKKLLLSDSGFYLCAWRGGGLTDTQYFGPGTRLTVL.

This clone was detected once. The J gene is TRBJ2-1, the V gene TRBV7-6, with a possible D match to TRBD2 (6 bases). V lost 6 bases and J 4 bases, leaving 16 bases between the germline ends. CDR3 length: 15 residues. The germline V gene has CDR1 SGHVS and CDR2 FNYEAQ. For the CDR3, the DNA is TGTGCCAGCAGTGTTGTCGGGACTCAGTACAATGAGCAGTTCTTC. Encoded protein: CASSVVGTQYNEQFF.

This chain connects TRBV27 to TRBJ1-2; D is perhaps TRBD1 (6 bases). CDR1 is MNHEY, CDR2 SMNVEV, per germline (reference sequence). V was cut by 6 bases and J by 7 bases, with 12 bases left in between. There are 12 residues in the CDR3. CDR3 in amino acids: CASSQQGSGYTF. The CDR3 DNA follows: TGTGCCAGCAGCCAACAGGGTAGTGGCTACACCTTC.

The chain is built from TRBV5-1 and TRBJ2-1; perhaps TRBD1 as D (6 bases). Germline loops: CDR1 SGHRS, CDR2 YFSETQ. V lost 0 bases and J lost 3, with 10 bases in between. CDR3 length: 15 amino acids. CDR3 DNA sequence: TGCGCCAGCAGCTTGGAAGGGGGAATCTACAATGAGCAGTTCTTC. This translates into CASSLEGGIYNEQFF.

The table lists this clone with a count of one. The genes are TRBV11-2 and TRBJ1-3; D uncertain. V was pared by 5 bases and J by 0 bases, with 8 bases between. Germline V gene lookup returns CDR1 SGHAT and CDR2 FQNNGV. The CDR3 has 14 residues. The CDR3 region is CASSPPTSGNTIYF. The CDR3 DNA follows: TGTGCCAGCAGCCCCCCGACCTCTGGAAACACCATATATTTT.